These 30 T cell receptor beta chains were sequenced from one sample in a study of a mutant IDH1 vaccine in newly diagnosed glioma. Stated time point: week 47, end of study. With topical imiquimod, each dose of the vaccine consisted of 300 ug of mutant IDH1 20-mer peptide. Some clones are missing from TCRdb's copy, which holds only in-frame ones; the method was immunoSEQ multiplex PCR. Among roughly 22,000 clones listed, around 76% were seen once. Their specific antigens are unknown. Source: PBMCs, taken from a glioma patient whose treatment included an IDH1 peptide vaccine. The receptors here all came from a man aged 40-49 years with glioma. Some clones in this sample may be carry-over from other donors' samples.

The chain links TRBV5-1 to TRBJ1-6; D gene unclear. This CDR3 has 15 residues. Germline CDR1 and CDR2: SGHRS and YFSETQ. The V gene lost 7 bases and the J gene lost 0 bases, with 11 bases spanning the gap. The CDR3 protein is CASGPGNSYNSPLHF. The CDR3 DNA is TGCGCCAGCGGCCCCGGGAACTCCTATAATTCACCCCTCCACTTT. Full variable domain (outside the CDR3, taken from reference TRBV5-1 and TRBJ1-6): KAGVTQTPRYLIKTRGQQVTLSCSPISGHRSVSWYQQTPGQGLQFLFEYFSETQRNKGNFPGRFSGRQFSNSRSEMNVSTLELGDSALYLCASGPGNSYNSPLHFGNGTRLTVT.

There are a few counts of this clone. V gene TRBV5-1 combines with J gene TRBJ1-1; D is unclear. CDR3 length equals 12 residues. V lost 0 bases to trimming and J lost 1 base, with 1 base between them. Germline V lookup: CDR1 SGHRS, CDR2 YFSETQ. In nucleotides, the CDR3 is TGCGCCAGCAGCTTGGCGAACACTGAAGCTTTCTTT. Encoded protein: CASSLANTEAFF.

This clone was observed a handful of times. The chain employs TRBV6-1 and TRBJ2-5, with 9 bases identical to TRBD2. CDR3 length: 14 residues. Germline V gene lookup returns CDR1 MNHNS and CDR2 SASEGT. With V trimmed by 3 bases and J by 7 bases, 6 bases remained unmatched. CDR3 sequence reads: CASSDLAGDGTQYF. DNA for the CDR3: TGTGCCAGCAGTGATTTAGCGGGGGACGGGACCCAGTACTTC.

The chain has TRBV14 and TRBJ2-7; TRBD2 agrees at 12 bases. The germline V gene encodes CDR1 SGHDN and CDR2 FVKESK. With V trimmed by 7 bases and J by 7 bases, 5 bases remained unmatched. This CDR3 has 13 residues. The CDR3 DNA reads TGTGCCAGCAACCTAGCGGGGGGGCGGGAGCAGTACTTC. Translation: CASNLAGGREQYF.

This sequence joins TRBV4-1 and TRBJ1-3; D unresolved. The V and J ends lost 6 bases and 9 bases respectively, with 18 bases between them. The CDR3 sequence is 14 residues long. Germline values: CDR1 MGHRA, CDR2 YSYEKL. The CDR3 DNA sequence: TGCGCCAGCAGTCTTTCTAGGGTGAAGAGCACCATATATTTT. Residues: CASSLSRVKSTIYF.

J is TRBJ1-3 and V is TRBV18, with D uncertain. V shed 0 bases and J shed 0 bases, with 9 bases lying between them. Germline CDR1 is KGHSH and CDR2 is LQKENI. The CDR3 length is 16 residues. CDR3 nucleotide sequence: TGTGCCAGCTCACCACCGTCAGTTTACTCTGGAAACACCATATATTTT. This encodes CASSPPSVYSGNTIYF.

Comments on this clone: The sample contains more than one DNA sequence encoding this CDR3. This sequence joins TRBV5-1 and TRBJ1-4; tentatively, D is TRBD1 (6 bases). Trimming left V 0 bases short and J 0 bases short, with 6 bases between. The CDR3 has 15 residues. Germline V gives CDR1 SGHRS, CDR2 YFSETQ. The CDR3 sequence is CASSLAGATNEKLFF. CDR3 coding DNA: TGCGCCAGCAGCTTGGCAGGGGCAACTAATGAAAAACTGTTTTTT.

The rearrangement uses TRBV5-1 and TRBJ2-5; no reliable D call. V lost 6 bases, J lost 4 bases, and 13 bases lay in between. The CDR3 loop spans 13 amino acids. Germline V CDR1 and CDR2: SGHRS, YFSETQ. The CDR3 loop is CASTVSTAETQYF. The CDR3 nucleotides are TGCGCCAGCACAGTTAGCACGGCAGAGACCCAGTACTTC.

The chain couples TRBV5-1 to TRBJ1-1; D is uncertain. The V and J ends lost 1 base and 6 bases respectively, with 22 bases between them. The CDR3 consists of 17 residues. Germline CDR1 and CDR2: SGHRS and YFSETQ. The CDR3 here is CASSLRDFDRVFPEAFF. The CDR3 nucleotides are TGCGCCAGCAGCTTGCGTGACTTCGATAGGGTCTTCCCTGAAGCTTTCTTT.

The genes are TRBV6-5 and TRBJ1-2; TRBD1 might be the D (6 bases). The CDR3 totals 15 residues. The germline V gene encodes CDR1 MNHEY and CDR2 SVGAGI. V shed 2 bases and J shed 6 bases, with 16 bases lying between them. The CDR3 DNA follows: TGTGCCAGCAGTTACACAGATACCAGGGGAGATGGCTACACCTTC. It codes for CASSYTDTRGDGYTF.

The rearrangement joins TRBV4-3 to TRBJ2-1, with a possible D match to TRBD1 (5 bases). Trimming shortened V by 2 bases and J by 4 bases, and 12 bases separated the two germline ends. CDR3 length equals 15 residues. In germline, CDR1 is LGHNA, CDR2 YSLEER. The CDR3 DNA reads as TGCGCCAGCAGCCAATCTTGGAGACAGTACAATGAGCAGTTCTTC. Its translation is CASSQSWRQYNEQFF.

V is TRBV4-1 and J is TRBJ1-2; the match to TRBD1 covers 10 bases. Per germline, CDR1 MGHRA and CDR2 YSYEKL. The trim removed 0 bases at V and 4 bases at J, leaving 5 bases unmatched. CDR3 length: 16 residues. CDR3: CASSQDGQGGLYGYTF. The CDR3 DNA sequence: TGCGCCAGCAGCCAAGATGGACAGGGGGGACTCTATGGCTACACCTTC.

The V gene is TRBV14, the J gene TRBJ2-6; 9 bases are a match to TRBD2. Germline V gene data show CDR1 as SGHDN and CDR2 as FVKESK. J gave up 0 bases and V 6 bases, and 9 bases lay outside the gene matches. There are 18 residues in the CDR3. The CDR3 sequence is CASRPSQGLASGANVLTF. The CDR3 DNA reads as TGTGCCAGCAGACCTTCTCAGGGACTAGCCTCTGGGGCCAACGTCCTGACTTTC.

J is TRBJ1-5 and V is TRBV6-5, with 7 bases matching TRBD1. Per the germline V gene, CDR1 is MNHEY and CDR2 is SVGAGI. V was clipped by 4 bases and J by 2 bases; unmatched bases: 8. The length of the CDR3 is 16 residues. CDR3: CASSSDRAGGNQPQHF. For the CDR3, the DNA is TGTGCCAGCAGTTCCGACAGGGCTGGTGGCAATCAGCCCCAGCATTTT.

The chain joins TRBV30 to TRBJ1-3; perhaps TRBD1 as D (6 bases). This CDR3 is 16 amino acids long. Trimming cost V 2 bases and J 0 bases, with 14 bases left between them. CDR1 GTSNPN and CDR2 SVGIG come from the germline V gene (reference sequence). The CDR3: CAWSRTGTTSGNTIYF. CDR3 coding DNA: TGTGCCTGGAGTAGAACAGGGACTACCTCTGGAAACACCATATATTTT.

The chain has TRBV18 and TRBJ2-7; no firm D call. This CDR3 is built from 14 residues. Germline assignment: CDR1 KGHSH and CDR2 LQKENI. The germline V and J ends were trimmed by 2 bases and 5 bases, with 13 bases remaining between them. The CDR3 sequence is CASSPNDGSNEQYF. CDR3 DNA: TGTGCCAGCTCACCAAACGATGGATCCAACGAGCAGTACTTC. The full variable domain, completed using reference TRBV18 and TRBJ2-7, is NAGVMQNPRHLVRRRGQEARLRCSPMKGHSHVYWYRQLPEEGLKFMVYLQKENIIDESGMPKERFSAEFPKEGPSILRIQQVVRGDSAAYFCASSPNDGSNEQYFGPGTRLTVT.

The gene calls are TRBV2 and TRBJ1-5, with a possible D match to TRBD1 (5 bases). Germline loops: CDR1 SNHLY, CDR2 FYNNEI. The CDR3 consists of 14 residues. V lost 6 bases to trimming and J lost 4 bases, with 13 bases between them. Here the CDR3 DNA reads TGTGCCAGCAGCGACACGAAGGGGAATCAGCCCCAGCATTTT. It yields the protein CASSDTKGNQPQHF.

The chain uses TRBV29-1 and TRBJ2-5; unclear D gene. Per germline, CDR1 SQVTM and CDR2 ANQGSEA. CDR3 size: 14 residues. Trimming left V 5 bases short and J 8 bases short, with 21 bases between. The CDR3 reads CSVPADGTTKTQYF. In DNA, the CDR3 is TGCAGCGTTCCCGCGGACGGAACGACCAAAACCCAGTACTTC.

The chain links TRBV30 to TRBJ2-7; D gene ambiguous. Germline V gene data show CDR1 as GTSNPN and CDR2 as SVGIG (reference sequence). CDR3 size: 15 residues. V lost 2 bases and J 2 bases, leaving 16 bases between the germline ends. This CDR3 reads CAWSFYAAVAYEQYF. CDR3 nucleotide sequence: TGTGCCTGGAGTTTCTACGCGGCGGTGGCCTACGAGCAGTACTTC.

This clone counts as medium-sized. The chain recombines TRBV15 with TRBJ2-3, with 8 positions matching TRBD2. This CDR3 region has 17 residues. V was clipped by 0 bases and J by 2 bases; unmatched bases: 7. CDR1 and CDR2 from the germline V gene are LNHNV and YYDKDF (reference sequence). This CDR3 reads CATSRERRGALTDTQYF. CDR3 coding DNA: TGTGCCACCAGCAGAGAAAGGCGGGGGGCCCTCACAGATACGCAGTATTTT.

This clone appeared once. The chain couples TRBV7-9 to TRBJ2-5, with 7 bases matching TRBD1. V lost 8 bases to trimming and J lost 5 bases; unmatched junction nucleotides: 5. Germline V gene data show CDR1 as SEHNR and CDR2 as FQNEAQ (reference sequence). The CDR3 has 12 residues. In DNA form, the CDR3 reads TGTGCCAGCGCCCGACAGGGTGAGACCCAGTACTTC. It yields the protein CASARQGETQYF. The variable domain in full, with the rest retrieved from reference TRBV7-9 and TRBJ2-5, is DTGVSQNPRHKITKRGQNVTFRCDPISEHNRLYWYRQTLGQGPEFLTYFQNEAQLEKSRLLSDRFSAERPKGSFSTLEIQRTEQGDSAMYLCASARQGETQYFGPGTRLLVL.

This chain uses TRBV14 with TRBJ1-1; D gene uncertain. V lost 0 bases to trimming and J lost 1 base, with 6 bases between them. The CDR3 is made up of 14 amino acids. Looked up from germline, CDR1 is SGHDN and CDR2 is FVKESK. The CDR3 loop reads CASSQERQNTEAFF. The CDR3 DNA reads TGTGCCAGCAGCCAAGAAAGACAGAACACTGAAGCTTTCTTT.

The J gene is TRBJ2-7, the V gene TRBV7-6, with 10 bases identical to TRBD1. Unmatched junction bases numbered 20, after V lost 0 bases and J lost 3 bases. This CDR3 has 21 amino acids. Germline values: CDR1 SGHVS, CDR2 FNYEAQ. CDR3 nucleotide sequence: TGTGCCAGCAGCTTAGCTTCCCGGGTCTCTTTTACCGGGACAGGGGTCTACGAGCAGTACTTC. As protein: CASSLASRVSFTGTGVYEQYF.

The V and J genes are TRBV9 and TRBJ2-2, with D possibly matching TRBD2 (7 bases). Germline CDR1 is SGDLS and CDR2 is YYNGEE. The CDR3 length is 14 residues. Trimming removed 0 bases from V and 7 bases from J, with 10 bases in between. In nucleotides, the CDR3 is TGTGCCAGCAGCGTAGCCGGGGGGCTCGGGGAGCTGTTTTTT. Translated: CASSVAGGLGELFF. Variable domain in full (rest from reference TRBV9 and TRBJ2-2): DSGVTQTPKHLITATGQRVTLRCSPRSGDLSVYWYQQSLDQGLQFLIQYYNGEERAKGNILERFSAQQFPDLHSELNLSSLELGDSALYFCASSVAGGLGELFFGEGSRLTVL.

The CDR3 protein is CASSLEGWQTYEQYF. The CDR3 DNA sequence: TGTGCCAGCAGCTTAGAAGGGTGGCAAACCTACGAGCAGTACTTC. The V call is TRBV11-2, the J call TRBJ2-7, with unresolved D. The germline gives CDR1 SGHAT, CDR2 FQNNGV. This CDR3 has 15 residues. V was clipped by 0 bases and J by 2 bases, with 11 bases between them.

The V gene is TRBV19, the J gene TRBJ1-5; TRBD1 agrees at 7 bases. The junction had 9 bases not matched to a gene; V was cut back by 5 bases and J by 2 bases. The CDR3 totals 16 residues. Looked up from germline, CDR1 is LNHDA and CDR2 is SQIVND (reference sequence). This CDR3 reads CASSPGQVGGNQPQHF. The CDR3 DNA reads as TGTGCCAGTAGTCCCGGACAGGTTGGTGGCAATCAGCCCCAGCATTTT.

This chain connects TRBV7-6 to TRBJ1-4, with TRBD1 identical over 7 bases. V lost 3 bases, J lost 0 bases, and 7 bases stayed unmatched. This CDR3 has 17 amino acids. The germline CDR1 and CDR2 sequences are SGHVS and FNYEAQ. CDR3 DNA: TGTGCCAGCAGCTTGCCAGGGGGGACTACAACTAATGAAAAACTGTTTTTT. Translation: CASSLPGGTTTNEKLFF.

By sample share, this clone is medium-sized. This sequence joins TRBV11-2 and TRBJ1-2; 11 bases fit TRBD1. The CDR3 covers 17 residues. CDR1 and CDR2 (germline): SGHAT, FQNNGV. V dropped 0 bases and J dropped 4; count of bases not matched to a gene: 7. DNA of the CDR3: TGTGCCAGCAGCTTAGATATTGGGACAGGGGGTATCTATGGCTACACCTTC. This gives the protein CASSLDIGTGGIYGYTF.

The CDR3 is CASLISPAAEAFF. The CDR3 DNA is TGTGCCAGCTTGATTAGTCCGGCCGCTGAAGCTTTCTTT. The rearrangement links TRBV5-6 to TRBJ1-1, with D unclear. The CDR3 totals 13 residues. V was cut by 7 bases and J by 6 bases, with 16 bases left in between. CDR1 is SGHDT, CDR2 YYEEEE, per germline.

The CDR3 sequence: CASSLQGNQPQHF. CDR3 in DNA: TGTGCCAGCAGCTTACAGGGGAATCAGCCCCAGCATTTT. The rearrangement uses TRBV11-2 and TRBJ1-5; D is perhaps TRBD1 (6 bases). Between the trimmed V and J ends, which lost 2 bases and 4 bases, there was a span of 6 bases. Germline-derived CDR1 and CDR2 are SGHAT and FQNNGV. The CDR3 spans 13 residues.